One sample yielded the 31 T cell receptor beta chains listed below, sequenced in a study of early T cells in non-severe SARS-CoV-2 infection. TCRdb re-derived calls from the 5' RACE reads in MiXCR, one entry per CDR3 protein. This sample has 30,000 to 40,000 distinct CDR3 sequences, with roughly 4.8% found just once. Sequencing used whole blood. The receptors come from an adult who was a healthcare worker with PCR-confirmed SARS-CoV-2 infection or an uninfected control (not recorded which).

This clonotype was picked up many times. This sequence joins TRBV5-4 and TRBJ1-1; D not resolved. V lost 3 bases, J lost 8 bases, and 14 bases lay in between. The CDR3 sequence is 13 residues long. The germline V gene encodes CDR1 SGHNT and CDR2 YYREEE (reference sequence). CDR3 sequence: CASSSGRGREAFF. DNA for the CDR3: TGTGCCAGCAGCTCCGGACGGGGAAGGGAAGCTTTCTTT.

This clonotype was seen ten or more times. This chain joins TRBV20-1 and TRBJ2-2; the match to TRBD2 covers 8 bases. The V gene end was trimmed by 3 bases and the J gene end by 0 bases; junction bases not matched to a gene: 0. The germline V gene encodes CDR1 DFQATT and CDR2 SNEGSKA (reference sequence). The CDR3 sequence is 14 residues long. The CDR3 coding sequence is TGCAGTGCTAGCGGGGGGGCGAACACCGGGGAGCTGTTTTTT. This translates into CSASGGANTGELFF.

This clonotype was observed at least ten times. The chain uses TRBV5-1 and TRBJ2-7; D is unclear. This CDR3 is built from 11 residues. V shed 9 bases and J shed 5 bases, with 12 bases lying between them. The V gene's germline CDR1 is SGHRS and CDR2 YFSETQ. CDR3 nucleotides: TGCGCCACCACCGACGGTAACGAGCAGTACTTC. It encodes CATTDGNEQYF.

This clonotype was counted many times. This chain links TRBV19 with TRBJ2-3; 7 nucleotides agree with TRBD1. Germline V gives CDR1 LNHDA, CDR2 SQIVND (reference sequence). The V gene end was trimmed by 6 bases and the J gene end by 2 bases; junction bases not matched to a gene: 5. The CDR3 has 14 residues. In DNA, the CDR3 is TGTGCCAGTAGACAGGGGCGTTACACAGATACGCAGTATTTT. Encoded protein: CASRQGRYTDTQYF.

The rearrangement uses TRBV14 and TRBJ2-7; D possibly uses TRBD1 or TRBD2 (6 bases each). CDR3 size: 14 residues. V shed 6 bases and J shed 5 bases, with 17 bases lying between them. Per germline, CDR1 SGHDN and CDR2 FVKESK. CDR3 residues: CASSLRTGADEQYF. The CDR3 bases are TGTGCCAGCAGTCTTCGGACGGGGGCGGACGAGCAGTACTTC.

This clonotype was counted at least ten times. This chain uses TRBV10-3 with TRBJ2-7; the match to TRBD2 covers 14 bases. The CDR3 totals 15 residues. Germline trimming cut 7 bases from V and 2 bases from J; bases unmatched to any gene: 4. Germline values: CDR1 ENHRY, CDR2 SYGVKD. Written as DNA, the CDR3 is TGTGCCATCACCCCGACTAGCGGGGGGGCCTACGAGCAGTACTTC. This gives the protein CAITPTSGGAYEQYF.

This clonotype occurred many times. The chain uses TRBV6-5 and TRBJ2-3; D remains unclear. V gave up 7 bases and J gave up 1 base, with 9 bases separating them. The germline V gene encodes CDR1 MNHEY and CDR2 SVGAGI. The CDR3 is 13 amino acids. The CDR3 region is CASNPVGTDTQYF. The CDR3 nucleotides read TGTGCCAGCAACCCGGTAGGCACAGATACGCAGTATTTT.

This clonotype has at least ten counts. The DNA of the CDR3 is TGTGCCAGCAGTTTAGCTGGACAGGGGGCGAGTCAGCCCCAGCATTTT. Translating gives CASSLAGQGASQPQHF. The chain is built from TRBV12-3 or TRBV12-4 and TRBJ1-5, with 11 bases that match TRBD1. The J segment lost 6 bases and the V segment lost 0 bases, leaving 4 bases of the junction unmatched. The CDR3 loop spans 16 amino acids.

This clonotype was detected many times. The rearrangement links TRBV19 to TRBJ2-1; 13 bases agree with TRBD2. Germline loops: CDR1 LNHDA, CDR2 SQIVND (reference sequence). The J segment lost 5 bases and the V segment lost 4 bases, leaving 5 bases of the junction unmatched. The CDR3 extends over 16 amino acids. In DNA, the CDR3 is TGTGCCAGTAGTAGACTAGCGGGGGGACAGGACAATGAGCAGTTCTTC. This gives the protein CASSRLAGGQDNEQFF. Using reference TRBV19 and TRBJ2-1 for the parts outside the CDR3, the full variable domain is DGGITQSPKYLFRKEGQNVTLSCEQNLNHDAMYWYRQDPGQGLRLIYYSQIVNDFQKGDIAEGYSVSREKKESFPLTVTSAQKNPTAFYLCASSRLAGGQDNEQFFGPGTRLTVL.

In its sample, this clonotype was seen many times. V and J are TRBV21-1 and TRBJ2-1. TRBV21-1 is designated a pseudogene. This CDR3 spans 10 amino acids. The CDR3 region has the DNA TGTGCCAGCAGCATGGGTGAGCAGTTCTTC. As protein: CASSMGEQFF.

The sample holds many counts of this clonotype. The chain carries TRBV11-2 and TRBJ2-7; 7 bases align to TRBD1. Unmatched junction bases numbered 5, after V lost 4 bases and J lost 5 bases. CDR3 length: 13 residues. Germline CDR1 and CDR2: SGHAT and FQNNGV. The DNA for the CDR3 is TGTGCCAGCAGCTCTGACAGGGATAACGAGCAGTACTTC. It translates to CASSSDRDNEQYF.

This clonotype was found many times. This rearrangement joins TRBV6-5 to TRBJ1-5, with D uncertain. The CDR3 length is 13 residues. Germline values: CDR1 MNHEY, CDR2 SVGAGI. Trimming took off 0 bases at V and 6 bases at J, with 6 bases between the two ends. CDR3 nucleotide sequence: TGTGCCAGCAGTTACTCGGTAGGTCAGCCCCAGCATTTT. Protein sequence: CASSYSVGQPQHF.

The table lists this clonotype with many counts. The chain is built from TRBV12-3 or TRBV12-4 and TRBJ1-2; no clear D. This CDR3 region has 15 residues. V gave up 1 base and J gave up 4 bases, with 13 bases separating them. The chain's CDR3 is CASSLGQTLGYGYTF. CDR3 nucleotide sequence: TGTGCCAGCAGTTTAGGGCAGACCCTTGGCTATGGCTACACCTTC.

This sequence joins TRBV5-5 and TRBJ1-2; D not certain. Trimming took 4 bases from V and 0 from J, leaving 7 bases between them. From germline, CDR1 is SGHKS and CDR2 YYEKEE (reference sequence). The CDR3 extends over 13 amino acids. Written as DNA, the CDR3 is TGTGCCAGCAGCCGGAACCCTAACTATGGCTACACCTTC. This translates into CASSRNPNYGYTF.

The table lists this clonotype with many counts. The V call is TRBV12-3 or TRBV12-4, the J call TRBJ1-5; 8 bases fit TRBD1. CDR3 length equals 13 residues. J was trimmed by 4 bases and V by 4 bases; bases with no gene match: 0. Written as DNA, the CDR3 is TGTGCCAGCAGTTGGACAGGGAATCAGCCCCAGCATTTT. Translating gives CASSWTGNQPQHF.

The chain joins TRBV7-9 to TRBJ2-7; tentatively, D is TRBD1 or TRBD2 (5 bases each). Per the germline V gene, CDR1 is SEHNR and CDR2 is FQNEAQ (reference sequence). Trimming took off 3 bases at V and 5 bases at J, with 14 bases between the two ends. The CDR3 runs to 14 residues. This chain's CDR3 is CASSFRDGPHEQYF. CDR3 coding DNA: TGTGCCAGCAGCTTCCGGGACGGGCCCCACGAGCAGTACTTC.

This clonotype was seen many times. The chain combines TRBV10-1 with TRBJ2-7; D perhaps matches TRBD2 (5 bases). This CDR3 has 15 amino acids. The germline V gene encodes CDR1 WNHNN and CDR2 SYGVQD (reference sequence). Between the trimmed V and J ends, which lost 6 bases and 4 bases, there was a span of 19 bases. CDR3 DNA: TGCGCCAGCAGCCCCGATGGGCCGGGCGGGTACGAGCAGTACTTC. Its translation: CASSPDGPGGYEQYF.

This chain uses TRBV12-3 or TRBV12-4 with TRBJ1-1; D is unresolved. The CDR3 contains 12 residues. Trimming removed 4 bases from V and 6 bases from J, with 9 bases in between. CDR3 region: CASSYGSSEAFF. The CDR3 DNA follows: TGTGCCAGCAGTTATGGATCGTCTGAAGCTTTCTTT.

This clonotype was counted ten times or more. This chain links TRBV7-6 with TRBJ1-5; 10 bases align to TRBD1. This CDR3 is built from 15 residues. Germline CDR1 is SGHVS and CDR2 is FNYEAQ. V lost 5 bases and J lost 2; bases outside the gene matches: 3. CDR3 protein: CASSQGQGGNQPQHF. CDR3 nucleotides: TGTGCCAGCAGCCAAGGACAGGGGGGCAATCAGCCCCAGCATTTT.

This clonotype was seen ten or more times. The chain combines TRBV20-1 with TRBJ1-1; 8 bases match TRBD1. CDR1 is DFQATT, CDR2 SNEGSKA, per germline (reference sequence). V dropped 6 bases and J dropped 1; count of bases not matched to a gene: 13. There are 16 residues in the CDR3. CDR3 loop: CSAGPSPGQENTEAFF. In nucleotides, the CDR3 is TGCAGTGCCGGACCATCTCCGGGACAGGAGAACACTGAAGCTTTCTTT.

Here the CDR3 DNA reads TGTGCCAGCTCACAGGGGGCGGGCGCTAATGAAAAACTGTTTTTT. This sequence encodes CASSQGAGANEKLFF. V gene TRBV10-3 combines with J gene TRBJ1-4; TRBD1 matches at 9 bases. V gave up 10 bases and J gave up 3 bases; unmatched junction bases: 9. This CDR3 spans 15 amino acids. Germline-derived CDR1 and CDR2 are ENHRY and SYGVKD.

At least ten counts were recorded for this clonotype. V is TRBV12-3 or TRBV12-4 and J is TRBJ1-2; D might be TRBD1 (5 bases). This CDR3 has 13 amino acids. Deletions cut 3 bases from V and 4 bases from J, with 9 bases between. This CDR3 is CASSFQGGYGYTF. CDR3 in DNA: TGTGCCAGCAGTTTTCAGGGAGGCTATGGCTACACCTTC.

In its sample, this clonotype ranks as medium-sized. The chain has TRBV24-1 and TRBJ1-1; 7 bases line up with TRBD1. J was trimmed by 8 bases and V by 3 bases; bases with no gene match: 5. CDR3 size: 13 residues. The germline CDR1 and CDR2 sequences are KGHDR and SFDVKD. In nucleotides, the CDR3 is TGTGCCACCAGTGATCGGACAGGAACCGAAGCTTTCTTT. It codes for CATSDRTGTEAFF.

This clonotype was detected a few times. The V call is TRBV20-1, the J call TRBJ1-1, with unresolved D. V was pared by 3 bases and J by 5 bases, with 13 bases between. Germline values: CDR1 DFQATT, CDR2 SNEGSKA (reference sequence). The CDR3 length is 13 residues. This chain's CDR3 is CSASRARGTEAFF. The CDR3 nucleotides are TGCAGTGCTAGTAGGGCCCGAGGGACTGAAGCTTTCTTT.

Many counts were recorded for this clonotype. The CDR3, as DNA: TGTGCCAGCAGCGCCGGACAGTCTAACTATGGCTACACCTTC. Translated: CASSAGQSNYGYTF. The chain is built from TRBV9 and TRBJ1-2; TRBD1 is a possible D gene (6 bases). The CDR3 loop spans 14 amino acids. Germline V gene lookup returns CDR1 SGDLS and CDR2 YYNGEE. V lost 3 bases, J lost 0 bases, and 9 bases lay in between.

The chain recombines TRBV11-2 with TRBJ2-5; no definite D call. Germline V gives CDR1 SGHAT, CDR2 FQNNGV. V was trimmed by 4 bases and J by 0 bases, leaving 6 bases between them. The CDR3 is made up of 13 amino acids. DNA of the CDR3: TGTGCCAGCAGCTGGGGAAACCAAGAGACCCAGTACTTC. Protein: CASSWGNQETQYF.

There are many counts of this clonotype. The chain recombines TRBV12-5 with TRBJ1-2; D ambiguous. Trimming stripped 2 bases from V and 7 bases from J, with 5 bases between. Per the germline V gene, CDR1 is LGHNT and CDR2 is FRNRAP. The CDR3 covers 11 residues. The CDR3 loop is CASGLTGGYTF. As DNA, the CDR3 is TGTGCTAGTGGTTTGACGGGTGGCTACACCTTC.

This clonotype was seen at least ten times. The chain has TRBV20-1 and TRBJ2-1; D possibly corresponds to TRBD2 (6 bases). Germline assignment: CDR1 DFQATT and CDR2 SNEGSKA (reference sequence). The V gene lost 3 bases and the J gene lost 8 bases, with 11 bases spanning the gap. The CDR3 is made up of 12 amino acids. This CDR3 reads CSARQPGDEQFF. The CDR3 DNA reads TGCAGTGCTAGGCAGCCGGGGGATGAGCAGTTCTTC.

This clonotype has more than one count but fewer than ten. The chain is built from TRBV7-6 and TRBJ2-1; no definite D call. Germline CDR1 SGHVS, CDR2 FNYEAQ. This CDR3 has 15 amino acids. With 4 bases removed from V and 0 bases from J, the gap between germline ends came to 10 bases. CDR3 amino acids: CASSSTADSYNEQFF. The CDR3 DNA is TGTGCCAGCAGCTCGACCGCCGACTCCTACAATGAGCAGTTCTTC.

This clonotype appeared many times. V gene TRBV20-1 combines with J gene TRBJ2-7; D is undetermined. The V gene lost 1 base and the J gene lost 2 bases, with 12 bases spanning the gap. Germline CDR1 DFQATT, CDR2 SNEGSKA (reference sequence). This CDR3 has 14 residues. DNA of the CDR3: TGCAGTGCTAGAGCCCCCGGCAGAGCCTACGAGCAGTACTTC. Protein product: CSARAPGRAYEQYF.

This clonotype was counted only a few times. The rearrangement joins TRBV10-3 to TRBJ2-3, with D perhaps TRBD1 or TRBD2 (5 bases each). V shed 4 bases and J shed 4 bases, with 18 bases lying between them. The length of the CDR3 is 16 residues. Germline assignment: CDR1 ENHRY and CDR2 SYGVKD. Here the CDR3 reads CAISGEPGPRADTQYF. The CDR3 DNA reads TGTGCCATCAGTGGAGAACCGGGACCGCGTGCAGATACGCAGTATTTT.